These T cell receptor beta chains were read from a single sample in a study of cytomegalovirus exposure and HLA in healthy donors. Clones were read by immunoSEQ multiplex PCR, and TCRdb kept only the in-frame ones, dropping some. Here the sample spans under 150,000 clones, 8.9% being singletons. Sample: PBMCs. Receptors were obtained from a woman aged 40 to 49 in good health and CMV-seropositive. Each CDR3 is given with its conserved first and last residue. The D gene is left open where the match is weak. Clone sizes are given selectively: once, few, many, or a class where the clone is expanded.

d_call j_call v_call clone_size cdr3_nt cdr3_aa
TRBD1 TRBJ1-1 TRBV29-1 few TGCAGCGTTGGGACAGGGGGAACTGAAGCTTTCTTT CSVGTGGTEAFF
TRBD1 TRBJ1-5 TRBV2 . TGTGCCAGCAGGGGGGACAGCCTCCAGCAGCCCCAGCATTTT CASRGDSLQQPQHF
. TRBJ1-1 TRBV5-1 . TGCGCCAGCAGCTTCGGGGGGAACACTGAAGCTTTCTTT CASSFGGNTEAFF
TRBD1 TRBJ1-2 TRBV18 few TGTGCCAGCTCACCTGAGACAGGGGAGGAAGGCTACACCTTC CASSPETGEEGYTF
. TRBJ1-1 TRBV9 . TGTGCCAGCAGCGAAAGGACAGTTAACACTGAAGCTTTCTTT CASSERTVNTEAFF
TRBD2 TRBJ2-5 TRBV7-7 . TGTGCCAGCAGCCTCCTAGCGGGGGGCGAAGAGACCCAGTACTTC CASSLLAGGEETQYF
TRBD1 TRBJ1-1 TRBV29-1 . TGCAGCGTGAGGACAGGGGTCACTGAAGCTTTCTTT CSVRTGVTEAFF
TRBD2 TRBJ2-2 TRBV28 few TGTGCCAGCAGACCAAGGGGAGGGGTCGAGGAGCTGTTTTTT CASRPRGGVEELFF
. TRBJ2-7 TRBV15 few TGTGCCACCAGCAGATTACAGGGTGGGTCGACCTACGAGCAGTACTTC CATSRLQGGSTYEQYF
TRBD1 TRBJ1-2 TRBV7-2 few TGTGCCAGCAGCCCCCTTGTGGGACAGCCTACCGATGGCTACACCTTC CASSPLVGQPTDGYTF
. TRBJ1-1 TRBV18 few TGTGCCAGCTCACCACCTAATTCACAGCCTGAAGCTTTCTTT CASSPPNSQPEAFF
. TRBJ2-3 TRBV2 few TGTGCCAGCAGTGAACCGTTCACAGATACGCAGTATTTT CASSEPFTDTQYF